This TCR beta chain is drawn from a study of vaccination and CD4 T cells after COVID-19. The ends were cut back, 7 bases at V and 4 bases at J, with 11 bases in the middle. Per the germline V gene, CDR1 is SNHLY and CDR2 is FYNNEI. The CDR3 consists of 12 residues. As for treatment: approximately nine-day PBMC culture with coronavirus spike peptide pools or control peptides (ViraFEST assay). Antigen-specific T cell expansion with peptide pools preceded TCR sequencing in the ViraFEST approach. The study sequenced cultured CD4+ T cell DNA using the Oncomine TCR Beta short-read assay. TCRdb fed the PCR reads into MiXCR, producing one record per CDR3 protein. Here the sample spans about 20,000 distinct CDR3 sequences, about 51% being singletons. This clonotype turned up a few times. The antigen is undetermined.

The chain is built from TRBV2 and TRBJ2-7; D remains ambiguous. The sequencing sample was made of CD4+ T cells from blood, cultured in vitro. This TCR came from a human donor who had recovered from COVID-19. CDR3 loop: CASTLTRYEQYF. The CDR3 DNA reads TGTGCCAGCACGCTCACAAGATACGAGCAGTACTTC.